These T cell receptor beta chains were read from a single sample in a study of OX40 agonist ivuxolimab in advanced cancers. Profiling relied on immunoSEQ multiplex PCR, and the TCRdb table lists in-frame clones only, not all of them. This sample has some 4,900 clones, with around 62% found just once. The input for sequencing was CD4+ or CD8+ T cells sorted from blood, taken in a trial of the OX40 agonist ivuxolimab. The receptor source for this set is an adult with an advanced solid tumor such as melanoma, head and neck, liver or kidney cancer. The CDR3 runs from the conserved cysteine through the conserved F or W. Each record gives: D gene, J gene, clone size, V gene, CDR3 length, CDR3 protein, CDR3 DNA. D genes are given only for firm matches. A row's size may be missing; if present it is once, few, many or a size class.

D gene: -; J gene: TRBJ1-2; clone size: -; V gene: TRBV6-6; CDR3 length: 11; CDR3 protein: CASNYGGGYTF; CDR3 DNA: TGTGCCAGCAATTACGGTGGTGGCTACACCTTC
D gene: -; J gene: TRBJ2-1; clone size: -; V gene: TRBV19; CDR3 length: 14; CDR3 protein: CASSMTGATNEQFF; CDR3 DNA: TGTGCCAGTAGTATGACTGGCGCCACCAATGAGCAGTTCTTC
D gene: TRBD2; J gene: TRBJ2-3; clone size: -; V gene: TRBV7-9; CDR3 length: 16; CDR3 protein: CASSSGLAGDLDTQYF; CDR3 DNA: TGTGCCAGCAGCTCGGGACTAGCGGGAGATTTAGATACGCAGTATTTT
D gene: -; J gene: TRBJ1-1; clone size: -; V gene: TRBV9; CDR3 length: 17; CDR3 protein: CASSPTRVGAMNTEAFF; CDR3 DNA: TGTGCCAGCAGCCCGACCAGGGTAGGGGCCATGAACACTGAAGCTTTCTTT
D gene: TRBD2; J gene: TRBJ2-7; clone size: few; V gene: TRBV27; CDR3 length: 15; CDR3 protein: CASSRGVAGSYEQYF; CDR3 DNA: TGTGCCAGCAGCCGCGGGGTAGCGGGTTCCTACGAGCAGTACTTC
D gene: -; J gene: TRBJ2-2; clone size: -; V gene: TRBV29-1; CDR3 length: 15; CDR3 protein: CSVLEGGTNTGELFF; CDR3 DNA: TGCAGCGTTCTAGAGGGAGGTACGAACACCGGGGAGCTGTTTTTT
D gene: -; J gene: TRBJ1-2; clone size: few; V gene: TRBV9; CDR3 length: 16; CDR3 protein: CASSPMTGSALQGYTF; CDR3 DNA: TGTGCCAGCAGCCCGATGACAGGCTCGGCACTTCAAGGCTACACCTTC
D gene: TRBD1; J gene: TRBJ1-2; clone size: -; V gene: TRBV5-5; CDR3 length: 15; CDR3 protein: CASSLERTGAYGYTF; CDR3 DNA: TGTGCCAGCAGCCTTGAAAGGACAGGGGCATATGGCTACACCTTC
D gene: -; J gene: TRBJ1-1; clone size: medium-sized; V gene: TRBV19; CDR3 length: 14; CDR3 protein: CASSNGASNTEAFF; CDR3 DNA: TGTGCCAGTAGTAATGGGGCATCGAACACTGAAGCTTTCTTT
D gene: TRBD2; J gene: TRBJ2-3; clone size: few; V gene: TRBV10-3; CDR3 length: 17; CDR3 protein: CAISDGGIAGLTDTQYF; CDR3 DNA: TGTGCCATCAGTGACGGAGGCATAGCGGGACTCACAGATACGCAGTATTTT
D gene: TRBD2; J gene: TRBJ2-7; clone size: -; V gene: TRBV7-9; CDR3 length: 13; CDR3 protein: CASSLRTSYEQYF; CDR3 DNA: TGTGCCAGCAGCTTAAGGACTAGCTACGAGCAGTACTTC
D gene: -; J gene: TRBJ2-1; clone size: once; V gene: TRBV9; CDR3 length: 15; CDR3 protein: CASSVGATIYNEQFF; CDR3 DNA: TGTGCCAGCAGCGTAGGGGCCACTATCTACAATGAGCAGTTCTTC
D gene: -; J gene: TRBJ1-1; clone size: medium-sized; V gene: TRBV18; CDR3 length: 12; CDR3 protein: CASSPRSTEAFF; CDR3 DNA: TGTGCCAGCTCCCCGCGTAGCACTGAAGCTTTCTTT
D gene: -; J gene: TRBJ2-1; clone size: -; V gene: TRBV4-1; CDR3 length: 12; CDR3 protein: CASSHERSEQFF; CDR3 DNA: TGCGCCAGCAGCCACGAAAGATCTGAGCAGTTCTTC
D gene: TRBD2; J gene: TRBJ2-5; clone size: once; V gene: TRBV19; CDR3 length: 14; CDR3 protein: CASSHELAQETQYF; CDR3 DNA: TGTGCCAGTAGTCATGAACTAGCGCAAGAGACCCAGTACTTC
D gene: TRBD1; J gene: TRBJ1-4; clone size: -; V gene: TRBV6-1; CDR3 length: 17; CDR3 protein: CASSDWTGGPTNEKLFF; CDR3 DNA: TGTGCCAGCAGTGATTGGACAGGCGGGCCAACTAATGAAAAACTGTTTTTT
D gene: -; J gene: TRBJ2-7; clone size: -; V gene: TRBV2; CDR3 length: 13; CDR3 protein: CASSLGSGREQYF; CDR3 DNA: TGTGCCAGCAGTTTAGGGTCAGGGCGCGAGCAGTACTTC
D gene: TRBD2; J gene: TRBJ2-1; clone size: -; V gene: TRBV6-6; CDR3 length: 15; CDR3 protein: CASSYVAGGPLEQFF; CDR3 DNA: TGTGCCAGCAGTTACGTAGCGGGAGGCCCTTTAGAGCAGTTCTTC
D gene: -; J gene: TRBJ1-5; clone size: medium-sized; V gene: TRBV2; CDR3 length: 13; CDR3 protein: CASSVEYSQPQHF; CDR3 DNA: TGTGCCAGCAGTGTCGAATATTCTCAGCCCCAGCATTTT
D gene: -; J gene: TRBJ1-2; clone size: -; V gene: TRBV27; CDR3 length: 14; CDR3 protein: CASSLSGPAYGYTF; CDR3 DNA: TGTGCCAGCAGTTTATCTGGCCCGGCCTATGGCTACACCTTC
D gene: TRBD1; J gene: TRBJ2-5; clone size: -; V gene: TRBV14; CDR3 length: 18; CDR3 protein: CASSQGEETGGYVETQYF; CDR3 DNA: TGTGCCAGCAGCCAAGGGGAAGAGACAGGGGGCTATGTAGAGACCCAGTACTTC
D gene: -; J gene: TRBJ2-7; clone size: -; V gene: TRBV28; CDR3 length: 15; CDR3 protein: CASSSVRDPGGEQYF; CDR3 DNA: TGTGCCAGCAGTTCCGTCCGGGACCCTGGAGGGGAGCAGTACTTC
D gene: -; J gene: TRBJ1-5; clone size: -; V gene: TRBV19; CDR3 length: 13; CDR3 protein: CASSWQGNQPQHF; CDR3 DNA: TGTGCCAGTAGTTGGCAGGGCAATCAGCCCCAGCATTTT
D gene: -; J gene: TRBJ2-7; clone size: -; V gene: TRBV9; CDR3 length: 13; CDR3 protein: CASSVDLSYEQYF; CDR3 DNA: TGTGCCAGCAGCGTAGACTTGTCCTACGAGCAGTACTTC
D gene: -; J gene: TRBJ2-3; clone size: large; V gene: TRBV9; CDR3 length: 14; CDR3 protein: CASSVGGSTDTQYF; CDR3 DNA: TGTGCCAGCAGCGTAGGCGGTAGCACAGATACGCAGTATTTT
D gene: TRBD1; J gene: TRBJ1-1; clone size: once; V gene: TRBV4-3; CDR3 length: 13; CDR3 protein: CASSGQGKTEAFF; CDR3 DNA: TGCGCCAGCAGCGGACAGGGTAAGACTGAAGCTTTCTTT
D gene: TRBD1; J gene: TRBJ1-1; clone size: -; V gene: TRBV19; CDR3 length: 13; CDR3 protein: CASTRDSPGEAFF; CDR3 DNA: TGTGCCAGTACCCGGGACAGCCCAGGTGAAGCTTTCTTT
D gene: -; J gene: TRBJ1-4; clone size: -; V gene: TRBV2; CDR3 length: 14; CDR3 protein: CASSRRATNEKLFF; CDR3 DNA: TGTGCCAGCAGCAGACGGGCAACTAATGAAAAACTGTTTTTT
D gene: TRBD2; J gene: TRBJ2-7; clone size: few; V gene: TRBV4-1; CDR3 length: 16; CDR3 protein: CASSQVVLAESYEQYF; CDR3 DNA: TGCGCCAGCAGCCAAGTAGTGCTAGCGGAATCCTACGAGCAGTACTTC
D gene: TRBD2; J gene: TRBJ2-7; clone size: -; V gene: TRBV4-2; CDR3 length: 16; CDR3 protein: CASSHAGTSLSYEQYF; CDR3 DNA: TGTGCCAGCAGCCACGCCGGGACTAGCCTCTCCTACGAGCAGTACTTC
D gene: -; J gene: TRBJ2-5; clone size: -; V gene: TRBV12-5; CDR3 length: 15; CDR3 protein: CASGLGWGAGETQYF; CDR3 DNA: TGTGCTAGTGGTTTGGGCTGGGGGGCAGGGGAGACCCAGTACTTC
D gene: TRBD2; J gene: TRBJ2-1; clone size: -; V gene: TRBV7-3; CDR3 length: 15; CDR3 protein: CASSPLAGGIDEQFF; CDR3 DNA: TGTGCCAGCAGCCCCTTAGCGGGCGGTATCGATGAGCAGTTCTTC
D gene: -; J gene: TRBJ2-3; clone size: -; V gene: TRBV14; CDR3 length: 16; CDR3 protein: CASSPKRRIVTDTQYF; CDR3 DNA: TGTGCCAGCAGCCCGAAAAGGCGGATCGTCACAGATACGCAGTATTTT
D gene: TRBD1; J gene: TRBJ1-1; clone size: -; V gene: TRBV5-4; CDR3 length: 14; CDR3 protein: CASSDTGGYTEAFF; CDR3 DNA: TGTGCCAGCAGCGACACAGGGGGCTATACTGAAGCTTTCTTT
D gene: -; J gene: TRBJ2-1; clone size: -; V gene: TRBV15; CDR3 length: 14; CDR3 protein: CATSRDPAGTEQFF; CDR3 DNA: TGTGCCACCAGCAGAGATCCGGCGGGCACTGAGCAGTTCTTC
D gene: TRBD1; J gene: TRBJ2-1; clone size: -; V gene: TRBV27; CDR3 length: 15; CDR3 protein: CASSLTGQVYNEQFF; CDR3 DNA: TGTGCCAGCAGTTTAACGGGACAGGTCTACAATGAGCAGTTCTTC
D gene: -; J gene: TRBJ1-1; clone size: -; V gene: TRBV2; CDR3 length: 14; CDR3 protein: CASSEALSGAEAFF; CDR3 DNA: TGTGCCAGCAGTGAAGCGCTTAGCGGCGCTGAAGCTTTCTTT
D gene: -; J gene: TRBJ2-4; clone size: -; V gene: TRBV29-1; CDR3 length: 12; CDR3 protein: CSVAPDKNIQYF; CDR3 DNA: TGCAGCGTTGCCCCTGACAAAAACATTCAGTACTTC
D gene: TRBD2; J gene: TRBJ2-3; clone size: -; V gene: TRBV7-9; CDR3 length: 16; CDR3 protein: CASSQDFSGRGDTQYF; CDR3 DNA: TGTGCCAGCAGCCAAGATTTTAGCGGGAGGGGGGATACGCAGTATTTT
D gene: TRBD1; J gene: TRBJ2-7; clone size: -; V gene: TRBV11-2; CDR3 length: 15; CDR3 protein: CASSLGTGSGYEQYF; CDR3 DNA: TGTGCCAGCAGCTTAGGGACAGGATCGGGCTACGAGCAGTACTTC
D gene: -; J gene: TRBJ1-1; clone size: -; V gene: TRBV6-5; CDR3 length: 15; CDR3 protein: CASSYSPLGDTEAFF; CDR3 DNA: TGTGCCAGCAGTTACTCGCCCCTGGGAGACACTGAAGCTTTCTTT
D gene: -; J gene: TRBJ2-6; clone size: -; V gene: TRBV7-2; CDR3 length: 13; CDR3 protein: CASSFGGANVLTF; CDR3 DNA: TGTGCCAGCAGCTTTGGCGGGGCCAACGTCCTGACTTTC
D gene: -; J gene: TRBJ2-3; clone size: -; V gene: TRBV2; CDR3 length: 11; CDR3 protein: CASSFLDTQYF; CDR3 DNA: TGTGCCAGCAGTTTTCTGGATACGCAGTATTTT
D gene: -; J gene: TRBJ2-7; clone size: few; V gene: TRBV19; CDR3 length: 12; CDR3 protein: CAAGSPVYEQYF; CDR3 DNA: TGTGCCGCTGGGAGTCCGGTATACGAGCAGTACTTC
D gene: -; J gene: TRBJ1-3; clone size: -; V gene: TRBV7-2; CDR3 length: 15; CDR3 protein: CASSLGPTAGNTIYF; CDR3 DNA: TGTGCCAGCAGCTTAGGTCCTACGGCGGGAAACACCATATATTTT
D gene: TRBD2; J gene: TRBJ2-1; clone size: -; V gene: TRBV7-9; CDR3 length: 15; CDR3 protein: CASSFLAGEGNEQFF; CDR3 DNA: TGTGCCAGCAGCTTTCTAGCGGGAGAAGGTAATGAGCAGTTCTTC
D gene: TRBD1; J gene: TRBJ2-5; clone size: -; V gene: TRBV27; CDR3 length: 15; CDR3 protein: CASSARGQAEETQYF; CDR3 DNA: TGTGCCAGCAGTGCCCGCGGACAGGCCGAAGAGACCCAGTACTTC
D gene: -; J gene: TRBJ2-7; clone size: -; V gene: TRBV4-1; CDR3 length: 13; CDR3 protein: CASSYGRRGEQYF; CDR3 DNA: TGCGCCAGCAGCTACGGACGGCGGGGCGAGCAGTACTTC
D gene: -; J gene: TRBJ1-2; clone size: few; V gene: TRBV19; CDR3 length: 13; CDR3 protein: CASRSVGDYGYTF; CDR3 DNA: TGTGCCAGTAGAAGCGTAGGGGATTATGGCTACACCTTC
D gene: -; J gene: TRBJ2-1; clone size: -; V gene: TRBV4-1; CDR3 length: 13; CDR3 protein: CASSLMILNEQFF; CDR3 DNA: TGCGCCAGCAGCCTAATGATCCTCAATGAGCAGTTCTTC
D gene: -; J gene: TRBJ2-7; clone size: -; V gene: TRBV30; CDR3 length: 14; CDR3 protein: CAWSGFASTYEQYF; CDR3 DNA: TGTGCCTGGAGTGGATTTGCCAGCACCTACGAGCAGTACTTC
D gene: -; J gene: TRBJ1-2; clone size: medium-sized; V gene: TRBV6-6; CDR3 length: 14; CDR3 protein: CASTIKATNYGYTF; CDR3 DNA: TGTGCCAGCACCATAAAGGCGACTAACTATGGCTACACCTTC
D gene: TRBD1; J gene: TRBJ2-1; clone size: -; V gene: TRBV27; CDR3 length: 16; CDR3 protein: CASSQSGQGPTMRQFF; CDR3 DNA: TGTGCCAGCAGTCAATCGGGACAGGGCCCTACAATGAGACAGTTCTTC
D gene: -; J gene: TRBJ2-3; clone size: once; V gene: TRBV28; CDR3 length: 15; CDR3 protein: CASSPYIGSTDTQYF; CDR3 DNA: TGTGCCAGCAGTCCCTACATCGGGTCCACAGATACGCAGTATTTT